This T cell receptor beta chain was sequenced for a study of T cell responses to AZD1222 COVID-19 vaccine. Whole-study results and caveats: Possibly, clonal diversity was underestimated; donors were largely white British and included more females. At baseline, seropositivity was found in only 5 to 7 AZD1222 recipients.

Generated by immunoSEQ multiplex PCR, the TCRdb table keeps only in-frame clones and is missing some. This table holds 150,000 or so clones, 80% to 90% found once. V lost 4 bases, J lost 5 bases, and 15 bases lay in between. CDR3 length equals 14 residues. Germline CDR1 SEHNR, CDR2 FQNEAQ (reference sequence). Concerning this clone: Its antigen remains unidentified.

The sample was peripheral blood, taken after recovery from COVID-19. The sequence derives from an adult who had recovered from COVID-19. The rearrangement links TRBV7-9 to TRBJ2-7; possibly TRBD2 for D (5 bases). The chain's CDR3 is CASSSYSGLDEQYF. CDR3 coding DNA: TGTGCCAGCAGCTCGTACAGCGGATTGGACGAGCAGTACTTC.